This T cell receptor beta chain was obtained from a study of blood T cell repertoires in COVID-19. V gave up 5 bases and J gave up 1 base; unmatched junction bases: 4. Germline V gives CDR1 SGHVS, CDR2 FQNEAQ. The CDR3 loop spans 15 amino acids. This clone was picked up a small number of times. As originally analysed: Reference gene primer amplification gave estimated nucleated cell counts. Generated by immunoSEQ multiplex PCR, the TCRdb table keeps only in-frame clones and is missing some. The DNA gave D and trimming, while V, J and clone size come from that table. The sample records tens of thousands of clones, more than 70% being singletons.

V and J are TRBV7-8 and TRBJ2-1, with 8 bases identical to TRBD1. The clonotype originates from a man aged 45-65 years with acute or convalescent COVID-19. The material sequenced was peripheral blood. DNA of the CDR3: TGTGCCAGCAGCCGACAGGGGAGATCCTACAATGAGCAGTTCTTC. It specifies CASSRQGRSYNEQFF.